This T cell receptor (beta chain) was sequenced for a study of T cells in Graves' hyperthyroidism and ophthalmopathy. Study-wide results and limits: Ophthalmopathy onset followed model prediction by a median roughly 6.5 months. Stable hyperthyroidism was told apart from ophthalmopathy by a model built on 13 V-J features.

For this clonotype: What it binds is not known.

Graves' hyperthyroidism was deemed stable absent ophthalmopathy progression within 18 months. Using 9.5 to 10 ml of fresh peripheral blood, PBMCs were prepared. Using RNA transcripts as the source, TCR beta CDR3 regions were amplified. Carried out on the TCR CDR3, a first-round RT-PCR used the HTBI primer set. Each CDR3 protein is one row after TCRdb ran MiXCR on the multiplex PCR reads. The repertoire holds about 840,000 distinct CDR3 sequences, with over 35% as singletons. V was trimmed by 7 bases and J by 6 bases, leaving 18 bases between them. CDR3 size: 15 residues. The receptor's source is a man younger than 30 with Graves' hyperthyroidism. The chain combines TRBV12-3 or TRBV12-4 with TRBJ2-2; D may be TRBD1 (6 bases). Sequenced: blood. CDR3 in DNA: TGTGCCAGCACCGTGGGGGCGGAACTGGCCGGGGAGCTGTTTTTT. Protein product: CASTVGAELAGELFF.